The 10 T cell receptor beta chains below were found in one sample sequenced in a study of blood T cell repertoires in COVID-19. Here immunoSEQ multiplex PCR was the method, and the copy in TCRdb shows in-frame clones only, minus some. Altogether under 250,000 clones are present, about 86% being singletons, with the ten largest covering about 4.5%. The sample comprised peripheral blood. The receptors here all came from a man aged 45-60 years with active or convalescent COVID-19.

The chain recombines TRBV5-6 with TRBJ1-1; TRBD1 matches at 7 bases. The CDR3 consists of 16 residues. V lost 2 bases to trimming and J lost 1 base; unmatched junction nucleotides: 8. The germline CDR1 and CDR2 sequences are SGHDT and YYEEEE. The CDR3 spells CASSFVPTGRNTEAFF. CDR3 DNA: TGTGCCAGCAGCTTCGTACCGACAGGGAGGAACACTGAAGCTTTCTTT.

The chain is built from TRBV5-5 and TRBJ1-4; tentatively, D is TRBD1 (5 bases). The CDR3 is 16 amino acids. V was clipped by 0 bases and J by 1 base, with 10 bases between them. Germline V CDR1 and CDR2: SGHKS, YYEKEE (reference sequence). This CDR3 is CASSLGQGGTNEKLFF. CDR3 DNA sequence: TGTGCCAGCAGCTTGGGCCAGGGTGGAACTAATGAAAAACTGTTTTTT.

This rearrangement joins TRBV7-3 to TRBJ2-1, with 9 nucleotides matching TRBD1. V dropped 4 bases and J dropped 5; count of bases not matched to a gene: 15. Germline-derived CDR1 and CDR2 are SGHTA and FQGTGA. The CDR3 has 18 amino acids. This CDR3 is CASSSHMCRDRDDNEQFF. CDR3 DNA sequence: TGTGCCAGCAGCTCGCATATGTGCCGGGACAGGGACGACAATGAGCAGTTCTTC.

This CDR3 is CASSEQAGSSPLHF. The CDR3 coding sequence is TGTGCCAGCAGTGAACAGGCAGGCTCTTCACCCCTCCACTTT. V gene TRBV6-1 combines with J gene TRBJ1-6; no reliable D call. The CDR3 has 14 residues. The V gene's germline CDR1 is MNHNS and CDR2 SASEGT. Trimming pared 2 bases from V and 9 bases from J, leaving 11 bases between.

V and J are TRBV28 and TRBJ2-3; the match to TRBD2 covers 9 bases. The J segment lost 6 bases and the V segment lost 10 bases, leaving 8 bases of the junction unmatched. The CDR3 totals 13 residues. Germline V gene sequence: CDR1 MDHEN, CDR2 SYDVKM. This CDR3 reads CAIPGGGADTQYF. CDR3 bases: TGTGCCATCCCTGGCGGGGGGGCGGATACGCAGTATTTT.

The chain employs TRBV11-2 and TRBJ1-3; possibly TRBD1 for D (5 bases). CDR3 size: 15 residues. V lost 5 bases and J 4 bases, leaving 15 bases between the germline ends. From germline, CDR1 is SGHAT and CDR2 FQNNGV. CDR3 coding DNA: TGTGCCAGCAGCACAGGACCGATAGACGGAAACACCATATATTTT. It codes for CASSTGPIDGNTIYF.

This sequence joins TRBV6-5 and TRBJ1-5; 7 bases are shared with TRBD1. Germline assignment: CDR1 MNHEY and CDR2 SVGAGI. Trimming took 8 bases from V and 2 from J; bases not matched to a gene: 9. CDR3 length equals 15 residues. The CDR3 sequence is CASGAQGSGNQPQHF. DNA for the CDR3: TGTGCCAGCGGGGCACAGGGGTCGGGCAATCAGCCCCAGCATTTT.

J is TRBJ2-7 and V is TRBV5-5; 7 bases align to TRBD1. Trimming cost V 2 bases and J 0 bases; bases outside gene matches: 5. The CDR3 consists of 15 residues. Looked up from germline, CDR1 is SGHKS and CDR2 is YYEKEE (reference sequence). The CDR3 reads CASSFKGDSSYEQYF. The DNA of the CDR3 is TGTGCCAGCAGCTTTAAAGGGGACAGCTCCTACGAGCAGTACTTC.

The chain uses TRBV19 and TRBJ1-5; 7 bases line up with TRBD1. Germline V gives CDR1 LNHDA, CDR2 SQIVND (reference sequence). There are 19 residues in the CDR3. Trimming took 4 bases from V and 3 from J; bases not matched to a gene: 18. In DNA form, the CDR3 reads TGTGCCAGTAGTAAATGGACAGGAGCCGGGTCCGTCCACAATCAGCCCCAGCATTTT. Protein: CASSKWTGAGSVHNQPQHF.

On this clone: In the same sample, other DNA sequences code for this CDR3. The rearrangement joins TRBV5-1 to TRBJ2-5, with D tentatively TRBD1 (6 bases). CDR3 size: 13 residues. V was trimmed by 0 bases and J by 5 bases, leaving 8 bases between them. Germline V gives CDR1 SGHRS, CDR2 YFSETQ. The CDR3 DNA sequence: TGCGCCAGCAGCTTGGGGGGGCGCGAGACCCAGTACTTC. Translation: CASSLGGRETQYF.